This T cell receptor (beta chain) comes out of a study of T cell responses to AZD1222 COVID-19 vaccine (TCRdb year 2021). A note on the overall study: TCR sequencing was performed for 230 to 250 trial participants, of whom roughly 200 were given two doses of AZD1222 and 26 were given two doses of MenACWY control vaccine. Enrollment into the trials was organized by age into subgroups of 18-55, 56-69 and 70-plus years, and those subgroups contained roughly 160, 29 and 62 TCR-sequenced participants, respectively.

Per the germline V gene, SGHTA is the CDR1 and FQGTGA is the CDR2. The CDR3 sequence holds 12 residues, the cysteine and phenylalanine included. Only the CDR3 region is kept as DNA, spanning 36 bases read in frame from base 1. V is shortened by 1 base, J by 8 bases, and the region joining them spans 6 bases. Explained via the paper, the time point label denotes: about 28 days (+/-7) after the second vaccine dose. What this sample's treatment or condition label stands for: meningococcal conjugate vaccine given as trial control. Vaccinee samples came from UK trials COV001 and COV002, including a single-blind randomized controlled phase 2/3 trial of AZD1222 (ChAdOx1 nCoV-19) in healthy adults. Trial participant PBMC samples were collected at day 0 and day 28 after the second dose for TCRbeta chain sequencing. The CDR3 regions of human TCRbeta chains were subjected to immunosequencing. In the authors' own workflow: TCRs in the repertoires were compared against a reference library of SARS-CoV-2-specific TCRs that had been generated with the MIRA antigen-specificity platform. Breadth was defined as the fraction of unique TCRs that were SARS-CoV-2-associated, and depth was defined as the fraction of total T cells that were SARS-CoV-2-associated. Each spike-specific TCR was assigned to its reactive spike region and to a CD4 or CD8 class using the MIRA data. Log10-transformed breadth and depth values were compared by one-way ANOVA with Sidak's multiple comparisons tests. The table comes from immuneACCESS by way of TCRdb, which keeps in-frame sequences with V and J called. Part of the clones is missing from these tables; in studies checked, under half for an unresolved V gene and the rest for unknown reasons. The V and J calls and clone size were taken over from that table, and D and trimming were inferred from the DNA. Here the sample has around 140,000 clones; over 75% occur a single time. Around 8% of the sample is taken by the ten largest.

The paper as a whole reports these results and caveats: After two AZD1222 doses, spike-specific TCR breadth and depth were significantly higher than at day 0 and than in MenACWY recipients. Reportedly, almost half of the unique spike-specific TCRs recognized epitopes lying outside the regions that are mutated in the B.1.351 and B.1.1.7 variants. Vaccine-associated CD4 TCRs spanned the whole spike protein, with dominant responses in regions 160-218 and 743-854. Participants were mostly white British and included more females than males, and it was suggested by the authors that clonal diversity may have been underestimated. Conclusions about previously exposed vaccinees are limited because only six or seven AZD1222 recipients were SARS-CoV-2 seropositive at baseline. Because no day 14 peak-response samples were available, repertoires were characterized only after the peak T cell response. The 56-69-year group was small, and its depth increase did not reach significance, likely because of low power.

Details on this clone: Its target antigen remains unknown. Base-call qualities are not available, and no considerably larger clone is one nucleotide away.

The source is an adult who received the MenACWY meningococcal vaccine as a control. This sample comprised peripheral blood, obtained 28 days after the second dose of the MenACWY control vaccine. The chain is made from TRBV7-3 and TRBJ2-1; no D segment can be confidently identified. The base sequence is TGTGCCAGCAGCTTAAATTCAGATGAGCAGTTCTTC. It encodes CASSLNSDEQFF.